These 10 T cell receptor beta chains share one sample of origin, sequenced in a study of blood T cells in healthy people across ages. Then a second PCR, running about 6 to 12 cycles, was carried out with a sample-barcoded 5' primer and a J-beta primer mix. Using its own MiXCR run on the 5' RACE reads, TCRdb lists one record per CDR3 protein. The profile shows over 1,500,000 distinct CDR3 sequences, roughly two fifths of them singletons. Sequenced input: blood. These receptors were taken from a human donor in good health.

The CDR3 sequence is CASSESLGNTEAFF. For the CDR3, the DNA is TGTGCCAGCAGTGAATCGCTAGGGAACACTGAAGCTTTCTTT. V usage is TRBV2 and J usage is TRBJ1-1; no clear D gene. The germline V gene has CDR1 SNHLY and CDR2 FYNNEI. There are 14 residues in the CDR3. With 2 bases removed from V and 1 base from J, the gap between germline ends came to 8 bases.

This clonotype came up once. This chain uses TRBV7-6 with TRBJ2-4, with TRBD2 as a possible D gene (5 bases). The end of the DNA fits TRBJ2-7 better, so the J call may be wrong. Germline V gene lookup returns CDR1 SGHVS and CDR2 FNYEAQ. The CDR3 is made up of 15 amino acids. The CDR3 loop is CASSLAWGKEDEQYF. The CDR3 DNA is TGTGCCAGCAGCTTAGCTTGGGGTAAGGAGGACGAGCAGTACTTC.

This clonotype was seen more than once but under ten times. The chain recombines TRBV7-2 with TRBJ2-1; TRBD2 aligns across 12 bases. Trimming at V came to 5 bases and at J to 0 bases, leaving 8 bases not matched to a gene. Germline-derived CDR1 and CDR2 are SGHTA and FQGNSA. This CDR3 contains 18 residues. In nucleotides, the CDR3 is TGTGCCAGCAGCCGACTAGCGGGGGCCGGGAGCTCCTACAATGAGCAGTTCTTC. Protein: CASSRLAGAGSSYNEQFF.

Note on this clonotype: Its ends do not fully match the called genes, so a read error is possible. The rearrangement uses TRBV7-3 and TRBJ2-7, with a possible D match to TRBD2 (5 bases). Per the germline V gene, CDR1 is SGHTA and CDR2 is FQGTGA. The length of the CDR3 is 13 residues. Written as DNA, the CDR3 is TGTGCCAGCAGCCTAACGGGGTGGAGCGAGCAGTACTTC. Amino acid sequence: CASSLTGWSEQYF. Combining the CDR3 with reference TRBV7-3 and TRBJ2-7 gives the whole variable domain GAGVSQTPSNKVTEKGKYVELRCDPISGHTALYWYRQSLGQGPEFLIYFQGTGAADDSGLPNDRFFAVRPEGSVSTLKIQRTERGDSAVYLCASSLTGWSEQYFGPGTRLTVT.

The rearrangement links TRBV20-1 to TRBJ2-5, with 9 bases fitting TRBD1. Germline trimming cut 5 bases from V and 5 bases from J; bases unmatched to any gene: 9. The germline gives CDR1 DFQATT, CDR2 SNEGSKA (reference sequence). The CDR3 covers 14 residues. In DNA, the CDR3 is TGCAGTGCTGTACCGGGACAGGGATGGGAGACCCAGTACTTC. Translated: CSAVPGQGWETQYF.

The chain recombines TRBV6-2 or TRBV6-3 with TRBJ2-4, with 8 positions matching TRBD2. The length of the CDR3 is 12 residues. The V segment lost 6 bases and the J segment 13 bases; nucleotides outside the gene matches: 8. Germline V gene lookup returns CDR1 MNHEY and CDR2 SVGEGT. CDR3 DNA sequence: TGTGCCAGCAGCCTTGTAGCGGGGCAGCAGTACTTC. This translates into CASSLVAGQQYF.

The table lists this clonotype with many counts. This chain connects TRBV6-1 to TRBJ1-5; the D is unclear. The germline V and J ends were trimmed by 3 bases and 5 bases, with 11 bases remaining between them. The V gene's germline CDR1 is MNHNS and CDR2 SASEGT. There are 14 residues in the CDR3. The CDR3 region has the DNA TGTGCCAGCAGTGACAAATTAGAATATCAGCCCCAGCATTTT. Translated: CASSDKLEYQPQHF.

This sequence joins TRBV5-1 and TRBJ1-5, with a tentative D call TRBD1 (5 bases). The germline V and J ends were trimmed by 0 bases and 3 bases, with 10 bases remaining between them. This CDR3 comprises 15 residues. Germline assignment: CDR1 SGHRS and CDR2 YFSETQ. CDR3 loop: CASSLDTGHNQPQHF. CDR3 coding DNA: TGCGCCAGCAGCTTGGACACAGGTCACAATCAGCCCCAGCATTTT.

This clonotype came up a few times. This rearrangement joins TRBV7-2 to TRBJ2-1; D not certain. The CDR3 is made up of 12 amino acids. V gave up 5 bases and J gave up 7 bases, with 9 bases separating them. Looked up from germline, CDR1 is SGHTA and CDR2 is FQGNSA. The CDR3: CASSALGNEQFF. CDR3 nucleotide sequence: TGTGCCAGCAGCGCCTTAGGGAATGAGCAGTTCTTC.

The chain recombines TRBV27 with TRBJ1-4; D is possibly TRBD1 (5 bases). The CDR3 totals 15 residues. V gave up 1 base and J gave up 4 bases, with 10 bases separating them. The germline gives CDR1 MNHEY, CDR2 SMNVEV (reference sequence). The CDR3 DNA follows: TGTGCCAGCAGTTTATGGGCAGGGATTAATGAAAAACTGTTTTTT. Encoded protein: CASSLWAGINEKLFF.